The 31 T cell receptor beta chains in this list originate from one sample, sequenced in a study of blood T cell repertoires in COVID-19. Profiling relied on immunoSEQ multiplex PCR, and the TCRdb table lists in-frame clones only, not all of them. The sample includes approximately 100,000 clones, 91% seen only once; the top ten take 0.97%. Sample: peripheral blood. The receptors here all came from a man in his sixties with acute or convalescent COVID-19.

The gene calls are TRBV6-5 and TRBJ2-7; tentative D call: TRBD1 (6 bases). With 6 bases removed from V and 5 bases from J, the gap between germline ends came to 20 bases. The V gene's germline CDR1 is MNHEY and CDR2 SVGAGI. The CDR3 contains 15 residues. The CDR3 spells CASSPTGMYLDEQYF. CDR3 nucleotide sequence: TGTGCCAGCAGCCCCACAGGGATGTACTTGGACGAGCAGTACTTC.

This chain connects TRBV19 to TRBJ2-6, with D unresolved. V shed 6 bases and J shed 1 base, with 10 bases lying between them. Germline CDR1 is LNHDA and CDR2 is SQIVND (reference sequence). The CDR3 has 15 residues. CDR3 nucleotides: TGTGCCAGTAGGCATGACTCATCTGGGGCCAACGTCCTGACTTTC. This encodes CASRHDSSGANVLTF.

This rearrangement joins TRBV14 to TRBJ2-5, with 9 positions matching TRBD2. Germline loops: CDR1 SGHDN, CDR2 FVKESK. The J segment lost 7 bases and the V segment lost 4 bases, leaving 10 bases of the junction unmatched. The CDR3 is 15 amino acids. The CDR3 DNA follows: TGTGCCAGCAGCCCAGCGGGAGGAGGTGGTGGGACCCAGTACTTC. This translates into CASSPAGGGGGTQYF.

V is TRBV6-5 and J is TRBJ1-1; 9 bases line up with TRBD1. Germline trimming cut 6 bases from V and 7 bases from J; bases unmatched to any gene: 12. The CDR3 extends over 15 amino acids. Germline values: CDR1 MNHEY, CDR2 SVGAGI. DNA of the CDR3: TGTGCCAGCAGGGATCACGGACAGGGGTTCATTGAAGCTTTCTTT. Amino acid sequence: CASRDHGQGFIEAFF.

This chain connects TRBV18 to TRBJ1-2; TRBD1 aligns across 9 bases. CDR1 and CDR2 (germline): KGHSH, LQKENI. The junction had 7 bases not matched to a gene; V was cut back by 3 bases and J by 5 bases. The CDR3 runs to 15 residues. The CDR3 bases are TGTGCCAGCTCACCTACGACAGGGGGGTTTTATGGCTACACCTTC. It specifies CASSPTTGGFYGYTF. The full variable domain, its missing parts supplied by reference TRBV18 and TRBJ1-2, is NAGVMQNPRHLVRRRGQEARLRCSPMKGHSHVYWYRQLPEEGLKFMVYLQKENIIDESGMPKERFSAEFPKEGPSILRIQQVVRGDSAAYFCASSPTTGGFYGYTFGSGTRLTVV.

V and J are TRBV12-3 or TRBV12-4 and TRBJ1-1; D gene ambiguous. This CDR3 is 13 amino acids long. Trimming stripped 7 bases from V and 1 base from J, with 10 bases between. CDR3 sequence (DNA): TGTGCCAGCACCCGGGGAGAGAACACTGAAGCTTTCTTT. Amino acids: CASTRGENTEAFF.

The chain links TRBV5-8 to TRBJ1-4, with 8 bases matching TRBD1. The CDR3 sequence is 16 residues long. V gave up 0 bases and J gave up 5 bases; unmatched junction bases: 6. Germline lookup yields CDR1 SGHTS and CDR2 YDEGEE. The CDR3 protein is CASSLDGTGLNEKLFF. The CDR3 DNA sequence: TGTGCCAGCAGCTTGGATGGGACAGGCTTGAATGAAAAACTGTTTTTT.

This chain links TRBV5-1 with TRBJ2-3, with 10 bases lining up with TRBD1. The CDR3 loop spans 16 amino acids. Germline CDR1 and CDR2: SGHRS and YFSETQ. The J segment lost 3 bases and the V segment lost 1 base, leaving 5 bases of the junction unmatched. DNA for the CDR3: TGCGCCAGCAGCTTGCGGACAGGGGGAGGGACAGATACGCAGTATTTT. It is translated as CASSLRTGGGTDTQYF.

This sequence joins TRBV5-1 and TRBJ1-4; weak D call: TRBD1 (5 bases). Trimming left V 2 bases short and J 7 bases short, with 18 bases between. Germline V gene lookup returns CDR1 SGHRS and CDR2 YFSETQ. The CDR3 loop spans 16 amino acids. CDR3 protein: CASSFTAGGTGEKLFF. In nucleotides, the CDR3 is TGCGCCAGCAGCTTTACGGCTGGGGGGACTGGTGAAAAACTGTTTTTT. The variable domain in full, completed from reference TRBV5-1 and TRBJ1-4, reads KAGVTQTPRYLIKTRGQQVTLSCSPISGHRSVSWYQQTPGQGLQFLFEYFSETQRNKGNFPGRFSGRQFSNSRSEMNVSTLELGDSALYLCASSFTAGGTGEKLFFGSGTQLSVL.

The chain has TRBV4-1 and TRBJ1-2; 8 bases align to TRBD1. CDR1 is MGHRA and CDR2 is YSYEKL in the germline V gene. The V segment lost 1 base and the J segment 2 bases; nucleotides outside the gene matches: 12. The CDR3 loop spans 18 amino acids. CDR3 sequence: CASSQVPTTGGNNYGYTF. DNA for the CDR3: TGCGCCAGCAGCCAAGTTCCGACAACAGGGGGGAACAACTATGGCTACACCTTC.

The rearrangement uses TRBV5-1 and TRBJ2-7; possible D gene TRBD1, 6 bases. Trimming shortened V by 2 bases and J by 5 bases, and 20 bases separated the two germline ends. In germline, CDR1 is SGHRS, CDR2 YFSETQ. CDR3 length: 16 amino acids. DNA for the CDR3: TGCGCCAGCAGCTTAGGGGGAGTAAGTTTCCTCGACGAGCAGTACTTC. Translation gives CASSLGGVSFLDEQYF.

This chain links TRBV27 with TRBJ1-5; D perhaps matches TRBD1 (6 bases). The germline V gene encodes CDR1 MNHEY and CDR2 SMNVEV (reference sequence). The V and J ends lost 3 bases and 5 bases respectively, with 11 bases between them. The CDR3 runs to 14 residues. The CDR3 DNA sequence: TGTGCCAGCAGTTTTGGCAGGGGCGATCAGCCCCAGCATTTT. This encodes CASSFGRGDQPQHF.

The genes are TRBV7-3 and TRBJ2-3; D is perhaps TRBD1 (6 bases). Trimming removed 1 base at V and 6 bases at J, with 11 bases between. In germline, CDR1 is SGHTA, CDR2 FQGTGA. This CDR3 has 14 residues. CDR3 nucleotides: TGTGCCAGCAGCTTAAATAACAGGGCGGATACGCAGTATTTT. Translation: CASSLNNRADTQYF.

This clone appeared a few times. This chain uses TRBV25-1 with TRBJ1-1; 7 bases map to TRBD1. The trim removed 8 bases at V and 6 bases at J, leaving 18 bases unmatched. The CDR3 contains 16 residues. CDR1 and CDR2 from the germline V gene are MGHDK and SYGVNS. The CDR3 nucleotides are TGTGCCAGCCCCGAAGTAGGGGGCTGGGGGATCCCTGAAGCTTTCTTT. This translates into CASPEVGGWGIPEAFF.

CDR3 sequence: CASSSDRETQYF. DNA of the CDR3: TGTGCCAGCAGCTCGGACAGGGAGACCCAGTACTTC. This chain uses TRBV11-2 with TRBJ2-5; 7 bases map to TRBD1. Unmatched junction bases numbered 1, after V lost 4 bases and J lost 5 bases. Germline CDR1 and CDR2: SGHAT and FQNNGV. The CDR3 runs to 12 residues.

CDR3 residues: CASSGDSRSRGSYNEQFF. The DNA for the CDR3 is TGTGCCAGCAGCGGGGACAGCCGGTCCCGCGGGTCCTACAATGAGCAGTTCTTC. This rearrangement joins TRBV2 to TRBJ2-1; 7 bases match TRBD1. Losses at the gene ends were 6 bases for V and 1 base for J; bases not matched to a gene: 15. The CDR3 totals 18 residues. In germline, CDR1 is SNHLY, CDR2 FYNNEI.

The chain combines TRBV7-6 with TRBJ1-2, with 8 positions matching TRBD1. The V and J ends lost 2 bases and 4 bases, in that order; junction bases with no gene match: 9. Germline V gene sequence: CDR1 SGHVS, CDR2 FNYEAQ. The CDR3 extends over 16 amino acids. The CDR3 region is CASSLRSRGQGYGYTF. CDR3 DNA sequence: TGTGCCAGCAGCTTACGCTCCAGGGGGCAGGGCTATGGCTACACCTTC.

This clone was detected a few times. Written as DNA, the CDR3 is TGTGCCAGCAGCTTCATTGGACAGGGCGGAGATACGCAGTATTTT. It yields the protein CASSFIGQGGDTQYF. J is TRBJ2-3 and V is TRBV13; 8 nucleotides line up with TRBD1. The CDR3 has 15 amino acids. Germline V CDR1 and CDR2: PRHDT, FYEKMQ (reference sequence). With V trimmed by 3 bases and J by 5 bases, 7 bases remained unmatched.

The CDR3 DNA reads as TGCGCCAGCACTACACGACAGGGTCGAACTGAAGCTTTCTTT. It is translated as CASTTRQGRTEAFF. The rearrangement links TRBV5-1 to TRBJ1-1, with TRBD1 identical over 7 bases. J was trimmed by 5 bases and V by 6 bases; bases with no gene match: 10. This CDR3 has 14 residues. Germline CDR1 SGHRS, CDR2 YFSETQ.

CDR3 sequence (DNA): TGTGCCAGCTCACCAGTGGCCCTTAACTATGGCTACACCTTC. It codes for CASSPVALNYGYTF. This chain joins TRBV18 and TRBJ1-2; D call uncertain. This CDR3 has 14 residues. CDR1 is KGHSH, CDR2 LQKENI, per germline. Trimming left V 2 bases short and J 1 base short, with 8 bases between.

The V call is TRBV9, the J call TRBJ2-3; possibly TRBD2 for D (6 bases). Looked up from germline, CDR1 is SGDLS and CDR2 is YYNGEE. The V gene lost 0 bases and the J gene lost 0 bases, with 8 bases spanning the gap. The CDR3 contains 15 residues. The CDR3 coding sequence is TGTGCCAGCAGCGTAGGGCGGGGAAGCACAGATACGCAGTATTTT. This encodes CASSVGRGSTDTQYF.

In this sample, this clone turned up once. CDR3: CASSSQGATNEKLFF. DNA of the CDR3: TGCGCCAGCAGCTCCCAGGGGGCAACTAATGAAAAACTGTTTTTT. The J gene is TRBJ1-4, the V gene TRBV5-1; TRBD1 matches at 7 bases. CDR1 and CDR2 from the germline V gene are SGHRS and YFSETQ. The CDR3 extends over 15 amino acids. V was pared by 3 bases and J by 0 bases, with 2 bases of the junction left unmatched. Together with reference TRBV5-1 and TRBJ1-4, the CDR3 gives the full variable domain: KAGVTQTPRYLIKTRGQQVTLSCSPISGHRSVSWYQQTPGQGLQFLFEYFSETQRNKGNFPGRFSGRQFSNSRSEMNVSTLELGDSALYLCASSSQGATNEKLFFGSGTQLSVL.

The rearrangement uses TRBV29-1 and TRBJ1-1; no firm D call. Germline V gene lookup returns CDR1 SQVTM and CDR2 ANQGSEA. Trimming took off 5 bases at V and 0 bases at J, with 10 bases between the two ends. The CDR3 contains 13 residues. The CDR3, as DNA: TGCAGCGTTAACAGCCAATTGAACACTGAAGCTTTCTTT. This encodes CSVNSQLNTEAFF.

The rearrangement links TRBV10-2 to TRBJ1-2; the D gene is possibly TRBD1 (5 bases). V dropped 3 bases and J dropped 6 bases, with 11 bases sitting between them. CDR1 and CDR2 from the germline V gene are WSHSY and SAAADI. CDR3 length: 13 residues. CDR3 nucleotides: TGCGCCAGCAGTGACCAGGGCCCGGATGGCTACACCTTC. Translating gives CASSDQGPDGYTF.

The chain links TRBV7-3 to TRBJ2-5; no definite D call. The CDR3 covers 12 residues. V shed 1 base and J shed 4 bases, with 4 bases lying between them. In germline, CDR1 is SGHTA, CDR2 FQGTGA. CDR3 sequence reads: CASSLSGETQYF. The CDR3 DNA reads as TGTGCCAGCAGCTTAAGCGGAGAGACCCAGTACTTC.

The V and J genes are TRBV29-1 and TRBJ2-5; 11 positions agree with TRBD2. The CDR3 sequence is 15 residues long. J lost 4 bases, V lost 5 bases, and 9 bases had no gene match. Germline V lookup: CDR1 SQVTM, CDR2 ANQGSEA. DNA for the CDR3: TGCAGCGTTTCGGTCGGGACTAGCGGTGGAGAGACCCAGTACTTC. Translation gives CSVSVGTSGGETQYF.

This clone appeared a single time. The chain carries TRBV5-1 and TRBJ2-3; tentatively, D is TRBD1 (5 bases). The CDR3 is 15 residues long. Germline V CDR1 and CDR2: SGHRS, YFSETQ. V was shortened by 7 bases and J by 2 bases, with 17 bases between the two germline ends. The CDR3 sequence: CASARAGHVTDTQYF. The CDR3 DNA follows: TGCGCCAGCGCAAGGGCAGGGCACGTCACAGATACGCAGTATTTT.

This clone was recorded once. The CDR3 DNA follows: TGTGCCAGCAGTCCCCAGAACCTGGCCGGGGCCAACGTCCTGACTTTC. Translated, it gives CASSPQNLAGANVLTF. The chain employs TRBV28 and TRBJ2-6; D unresolved. V lost 5 bases to trimming and J lost 4 bases, with 15 bases between them. The germline gives CDR1 MDHEN, CDR2 SYDVKM. The CDR3 contains 16 residues.

The chain couples TRBV10-3 to TRBJ1-2; 7 bases match TRBD1. Per germline, CDR1 ENHRY and CDR2 SYGVKD. This CDR3 comprises 13 residues. Trimming cost V 5 bases and J 2 bases; bases outside gene matches: 2. CDR3 DNA sequence: TGTGCCATCAGTCCGACAGGGAACTATGGCTACACCTTC. Translating gives CAISPTGNYGYTF.

This clone was detected a few times. The V gene is TRBV2, the J gene TRBJ1-6; TRBD1 agrees at 12 bases. Per germline, CDR1 SNHLY and CDR2 FYNNEI. There are 16 residues in the CDR3. Trimming at V came to 6 bases and at J to 6 bases, leaving 6 bases not matched to a gene. The CDR3 region is CASRRDRGPGNSPLHF. In DNA form, the CDR3 reads TGTGCCAGCAGGAGGGACAGGGGGCCTGGTAATTCACCCCTCCACTTT.

This chain uses TRBV9 with TRBJ1-4, with 7 bases that match TRBD1. The CDR3 totals 14 residues. Germline loops: CDR1 SGDLS, CDR2 YYNGEE. With 2 bases clipped from V and 5 bases from J, the junction kept 3 bases outside the gene matches. CDR3 amino acids: CASSVGGGNEKLFF. CDR3 in DNA: TGTGCCAGCAGCGTCGGAGGGGGCAATGAAAAACTGTTTTTT.